The table lists the clone carrying this T cell receptor beta chain with a count of one. Its antigen is still unknown. The data originate from a study of cytomegalovirus exposure and HLA in healthy donors. Study-wide results and caveats: Presence/absence analyses assumed roughly uniform sequencing depth across donors. CMV serostatus stood as the only immune exposure information on hand. In a later analysis, V- and J-gene trimming of beta chains associated with a DCLRE1C missense variant, replicated independently. Most CMV-associated TCR beta chains appeared HLA-restricted in a later analysis.

It was with 60 Vbeta and 13 Jbeta primers that the PCR ran. Method: immunoSEQ multiplex PCR; TCRdb's copy keeps in-frame clones and lacks some. The sample holds about 180,000 clones, 65% to 80% seen once. This TCR came from a woman aged 25 to 39 in good health and CMV-seropositive. The sample consisted of PBMCs.

The CDR3 sequence is CSVEDRWIMNTEAFF. The CDR3 bases are TGCAGCGTTGAGGACAGGTGGATTATGAACACTGAAGCTTTCTTT. This chain uses TRBV29-1 with TRBJ1-1, with 7 nucleotides matching TRBD1. This CDR3 contains 15 residues. Losses at the gene ends were 3 bases for V and 0 bases for J; bases not matched to a gene: 7. Germline values: CDR1 SQVTM, CDR2 ANQGSEA.